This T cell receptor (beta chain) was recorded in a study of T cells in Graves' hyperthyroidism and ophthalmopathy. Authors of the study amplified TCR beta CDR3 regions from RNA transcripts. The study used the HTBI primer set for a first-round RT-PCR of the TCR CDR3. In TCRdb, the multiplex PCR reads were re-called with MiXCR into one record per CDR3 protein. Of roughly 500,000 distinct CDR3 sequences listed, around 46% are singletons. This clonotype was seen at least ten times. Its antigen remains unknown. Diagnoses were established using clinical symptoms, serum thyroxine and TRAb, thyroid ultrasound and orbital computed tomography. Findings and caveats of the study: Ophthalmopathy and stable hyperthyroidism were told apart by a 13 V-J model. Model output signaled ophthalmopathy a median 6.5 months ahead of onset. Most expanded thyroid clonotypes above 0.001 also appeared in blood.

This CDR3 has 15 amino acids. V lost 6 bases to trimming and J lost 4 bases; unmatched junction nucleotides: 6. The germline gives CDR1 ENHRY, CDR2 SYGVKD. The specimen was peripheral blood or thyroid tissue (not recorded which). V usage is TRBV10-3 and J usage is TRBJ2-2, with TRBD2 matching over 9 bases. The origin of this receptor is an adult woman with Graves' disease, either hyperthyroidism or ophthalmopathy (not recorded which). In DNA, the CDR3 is TGTGCCATCAGATCCGTTAGCGGGAGCACCGGGGAGCTGTTTTTT. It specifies CAIRSVSGSTGELFF.